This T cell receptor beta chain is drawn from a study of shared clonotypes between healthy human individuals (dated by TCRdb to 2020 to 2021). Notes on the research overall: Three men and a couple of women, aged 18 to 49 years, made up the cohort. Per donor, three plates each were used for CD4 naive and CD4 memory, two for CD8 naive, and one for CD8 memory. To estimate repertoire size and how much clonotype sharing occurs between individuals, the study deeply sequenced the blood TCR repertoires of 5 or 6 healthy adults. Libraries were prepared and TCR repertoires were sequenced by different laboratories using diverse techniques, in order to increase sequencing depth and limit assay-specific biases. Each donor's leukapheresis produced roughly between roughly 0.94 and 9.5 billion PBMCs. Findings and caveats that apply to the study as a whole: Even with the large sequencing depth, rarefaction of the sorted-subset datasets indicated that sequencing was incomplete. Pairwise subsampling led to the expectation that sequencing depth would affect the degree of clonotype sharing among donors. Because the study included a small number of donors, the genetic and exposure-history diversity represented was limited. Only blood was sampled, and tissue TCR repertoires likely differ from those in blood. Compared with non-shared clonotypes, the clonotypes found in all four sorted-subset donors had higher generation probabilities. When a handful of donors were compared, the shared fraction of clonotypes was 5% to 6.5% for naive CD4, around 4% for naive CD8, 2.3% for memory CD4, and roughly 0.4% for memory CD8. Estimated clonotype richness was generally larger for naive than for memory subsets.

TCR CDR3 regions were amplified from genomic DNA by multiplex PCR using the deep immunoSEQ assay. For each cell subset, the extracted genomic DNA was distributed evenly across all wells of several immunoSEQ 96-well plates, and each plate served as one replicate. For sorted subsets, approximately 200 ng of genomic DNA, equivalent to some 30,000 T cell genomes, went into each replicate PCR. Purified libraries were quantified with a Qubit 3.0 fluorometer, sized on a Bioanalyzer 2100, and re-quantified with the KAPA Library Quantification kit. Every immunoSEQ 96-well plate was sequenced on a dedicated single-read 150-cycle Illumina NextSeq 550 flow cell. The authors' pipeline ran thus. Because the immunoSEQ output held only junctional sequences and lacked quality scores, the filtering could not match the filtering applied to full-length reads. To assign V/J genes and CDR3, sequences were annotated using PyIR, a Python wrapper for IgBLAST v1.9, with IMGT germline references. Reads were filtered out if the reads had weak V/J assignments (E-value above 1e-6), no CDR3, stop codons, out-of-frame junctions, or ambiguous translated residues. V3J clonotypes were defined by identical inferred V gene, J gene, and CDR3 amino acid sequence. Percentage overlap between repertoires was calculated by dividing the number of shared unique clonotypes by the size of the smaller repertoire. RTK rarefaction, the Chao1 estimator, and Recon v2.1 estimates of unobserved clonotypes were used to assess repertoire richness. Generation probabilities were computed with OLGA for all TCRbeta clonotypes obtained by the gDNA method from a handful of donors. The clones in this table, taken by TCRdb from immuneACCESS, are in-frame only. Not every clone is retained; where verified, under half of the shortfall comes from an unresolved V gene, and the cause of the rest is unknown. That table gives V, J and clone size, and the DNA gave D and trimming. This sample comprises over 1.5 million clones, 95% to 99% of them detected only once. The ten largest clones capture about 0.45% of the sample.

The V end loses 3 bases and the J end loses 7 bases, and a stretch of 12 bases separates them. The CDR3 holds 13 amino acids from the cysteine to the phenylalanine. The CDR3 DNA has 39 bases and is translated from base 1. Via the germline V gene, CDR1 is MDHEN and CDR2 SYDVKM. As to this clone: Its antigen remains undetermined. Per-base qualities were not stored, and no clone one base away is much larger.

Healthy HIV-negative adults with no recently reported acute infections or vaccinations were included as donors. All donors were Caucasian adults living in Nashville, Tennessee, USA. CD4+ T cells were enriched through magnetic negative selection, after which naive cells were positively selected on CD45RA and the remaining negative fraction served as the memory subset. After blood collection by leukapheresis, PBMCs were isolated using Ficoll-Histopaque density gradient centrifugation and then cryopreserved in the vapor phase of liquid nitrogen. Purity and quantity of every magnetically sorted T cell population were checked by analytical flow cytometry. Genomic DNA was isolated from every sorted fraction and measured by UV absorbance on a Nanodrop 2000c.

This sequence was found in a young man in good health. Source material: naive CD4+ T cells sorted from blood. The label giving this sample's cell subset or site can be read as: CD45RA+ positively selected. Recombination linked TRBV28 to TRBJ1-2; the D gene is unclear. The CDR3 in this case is CASSFFSEGGYTF. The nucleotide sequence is TGTGCCAGCAGTTTTTTTTCGGAGGGTGGCTACACCTTC.